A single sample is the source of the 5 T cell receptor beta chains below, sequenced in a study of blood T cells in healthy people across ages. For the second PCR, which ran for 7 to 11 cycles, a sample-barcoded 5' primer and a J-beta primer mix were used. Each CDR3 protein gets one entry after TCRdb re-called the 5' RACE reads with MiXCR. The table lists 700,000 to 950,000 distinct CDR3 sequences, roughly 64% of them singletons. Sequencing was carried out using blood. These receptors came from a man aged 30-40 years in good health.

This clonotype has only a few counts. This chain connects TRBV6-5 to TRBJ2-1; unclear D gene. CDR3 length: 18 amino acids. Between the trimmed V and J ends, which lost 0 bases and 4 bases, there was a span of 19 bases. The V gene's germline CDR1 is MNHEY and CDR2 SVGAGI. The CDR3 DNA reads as TGTGCCAGCAGTTACTCGGGCGGTCCACCAACTATTTACAATGAGCAGTTCTTC. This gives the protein CASSYSGGPPTIYNEQFF.

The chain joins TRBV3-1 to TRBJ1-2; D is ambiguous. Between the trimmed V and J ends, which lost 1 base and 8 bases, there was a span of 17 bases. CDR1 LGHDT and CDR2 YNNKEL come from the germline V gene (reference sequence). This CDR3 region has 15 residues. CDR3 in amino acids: CASSQVGLGGYGYTF. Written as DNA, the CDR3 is TGTGCCAGCAGCCAAGTGGGTCTGGGCGGGTACGGCTACACCTTC.

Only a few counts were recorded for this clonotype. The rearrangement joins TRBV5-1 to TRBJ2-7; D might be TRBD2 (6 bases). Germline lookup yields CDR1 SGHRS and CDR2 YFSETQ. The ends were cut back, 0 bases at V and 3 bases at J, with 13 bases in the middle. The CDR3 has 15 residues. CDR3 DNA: TGCGCCAGCAGCTTGGGGGGGGACCCTCTCTACGAGCAGTACTTC. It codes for CASSLGGDPLYEQYF. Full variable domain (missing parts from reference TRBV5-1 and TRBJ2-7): KAGVTQTPRYLIKTRGQQVTLSCSPISGHRSVSWYQQTPGQGLQFLFEYFSETQRNKGNFPGRFSGRQFSNSRSEMNVSTLELGDSALYLCASSLGGDPLYEQYFGPGTRLTVT.

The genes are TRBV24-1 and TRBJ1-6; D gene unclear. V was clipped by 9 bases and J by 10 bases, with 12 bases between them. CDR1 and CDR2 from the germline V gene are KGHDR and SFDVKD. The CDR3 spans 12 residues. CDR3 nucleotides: TGTGCCACCCAACCGGTTCGGTCACCCCTCCACTTT. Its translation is CATQPVRSPLHF.

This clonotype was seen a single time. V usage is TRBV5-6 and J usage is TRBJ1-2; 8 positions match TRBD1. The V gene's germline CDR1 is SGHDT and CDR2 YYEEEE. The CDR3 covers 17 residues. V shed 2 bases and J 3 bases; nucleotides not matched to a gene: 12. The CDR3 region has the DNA TGTGCCAGCAGCTTCCGGAGCGGCGGGACAGGAGACTATGGCTACACCTTC. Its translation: CASSFRSGGTGDYGYTF.